These 20 T cell receptor beta chains were sequenced from one sample in a study of regulatory T cells in long-lasting Graves disease. Construction of TCR beta libraries relied on iRepertoire HTBI primers and on Arm-PCR targeting CDR3 regions. TCRdb reprocessed the multiplex PCR reads with MiXCR, giving one entry per CDR3 protein. The data show roughly 380,000 distinct CDR3 sequences, over 15% seen once. Time point reported: newly diagnosed GD, antithyroid drugs for less than 3 months. The TCR library was prepared using RNA isolated from PBMCs. This sample also belongs to another study, concerning T cells in Graves' hyperthyroidism and ophthalmopathy.

The sequencing used peripheral blood mononuclear cells (PBMCs), collected at new diagnosis, from a patient treated with antithyroid drugs. The source of these receptors is a man aged 40-50 years with Graves disease.

This clonotype has just a few counts. V and J are TRBV11-3 and TRBJ2-3; no clear D gene. With 3 bases removed from V and 6 bases from J, the gap between germline ends came to 7 bases. CDR1 and CDR2 (germline): SGHNT, YENEEA. This CDR3 has 12 residues. The CDR3 nucleotides read TGTGCCAGCAGCTTGATTTGGGATACGCAGTATTTT. Translation gives CASSLIWDTQYF.

In its sample, this clonotype was seen many times. This sequence joins TRBV12-3 or TRBV12-4 and TRBJ1-1; D not certain. Between the trimmed V and J ends, which lost 4 bases and 5 bases, there was a span of 17 bases. This CDR3 region has 15 residues. In DNA, the CDR3 is TGTGCCAGCAGTTCATGGGCAGGAGGGCGAACTGAAGCTTTCTTT. It translates to CASSSWAGGRTEAFF.

This clonotype was counted at least ten times. The chain links TRBV4-1 to TRBJ1-1, with D maybe TRBD1 (6 bases). This CDR3 spans 17 amino acids. The germline V and J ends were trimmed by 1 base and 3 bases, with 18 bases remaining between them. CDR1 is MGHRA and CDR2 is YSYEKL in the germline V gene. CDR3 loop: CASSQVQGLRMDTEAFF. Here the CDR3 DNA reads TGCGCCAGCAGCCAAGTACAGGGCCTAAGGATGGACACTGAAGCTTTCTTT.

This clonotype has ten or more counts. V and J are TRBV7-2 and TRBJ2-5; 7 bases match TRBD1. Looked up from germline, CDR1 is SGHTA and CDR2 is FQGNSA. Germline trimming cut 7 bases from V and 4 bases from J; bases unmatched to any gene: 9. CDR3 length equals 14 residues. The CDR3 spells CASTPDRVGETQYF. CDR3 DNA sequence: TGTGCCAGCACCCCCGACAGGGTTGGAGAGACCCAGTACTTC.

This clonotype was counted ten times or more. The chain is built from TRBV19 and TRBJ1-5, with D unclear. The germline gives CDR1 LNHDA, CDR2 SQIVND (reference sequence). The V gene lost 3 bases and the J gene lost 0 bases, with 9 bases spanning the gap. There are 15 residues in the CDR3. The CDR3 is CASSMVQYSNQPQHF. DNA for the CDR3: TGTGCCAGTAGTATGGTACAGTATAGCAATCAGCCCCAGCATTTT.

This clonotype was observed many times. The chain couples TRBV2 to TRBJ2-3, with TRBD1 matching 9 bases. The V and J ends lost 1 base and 6 bases, in that order; junction bases with no gene match: 8. The CDR3 is 16 amino acids. The V gene's germline CDR1 is SNHLY and CDR2 FYNNEI. The CDR3 DNA reads TGTGCCAGCAGTGAAGTTACAGGGGGCGCATCGGATACGCAGTATTTT. This codes for CASSEVTGGASDTQYF.

This clonotype was observed many times. The chain couples TRBV28 to TRBJ2-5; either TRBD1 or TRBD2 may fit D (6 bases each). From germline, CDR1 is MDHEN and CDR2 SYDVKM. V lost 7 bases, J lost 2 bases, and 14 bases lay in between. This CDR3 has 14 amino acids. The CDR3 DNA reads as TGTGCCAGCATCTTATCGGGGGCTCAAGAGACCCAGTACTTC. This translates into CASILSGAQETQYF.

This clonotype was counted between two and nine times. This could be a read error, since a much larger clone is one nucleotide away. The chain recombines TRBV6-1 with TRBJ1-4; D unresolved. Germline-derived CDR1 and CDR2 are MNHNS and SASEGT. CDR3 size: 14 residues. CDR3 coding DNA: TGTGCCAGCAGTGGTCAGGCAACTAATGAAAGACTGTTTTTT. Amino acid sequence: CASSGQATNERLFF.

This clonotype has ten or more counts. J is TRBJ2-7 and V is TRBV5-1; 7 bases fit TRBD1. With 4 bases clipped from V and 1 base from J, the junction kept 8 bases outside the gene matches. Per germline, CDR1 SGHRS and CDR2 YFSETQ. This CDR3 has 15 amino acids. CDR3 residues: CASSHGTAVSYEQYF. The CDR3 DNA sequence: TGCGCCAGCAGCCACGGGACAGCTGTTTCCTACGAGCAGTACTTC.

This clonotype was found once. The rearrangement uses TRBV20-1 and TRBJ1-1; D call uncertain. This CDR3 spans 11 amino acids. CDR1 and CDR2 (germline): DFQATT, SNEGSKA (reference sequence). With 4 bases removed from V and 1 base from J, the gap between germline ends came to 4 bases. The CDR3 reads CSATQNTEAFF. CDR3 bases: TGCAGTGCTACTCAGAACACTGAAGCTTTCTTT.

As to this clonotype: This may arise from a read error, as a much more abundant clone is one base away. The chain combines TRBV20-1 with TRBJ2-1; D might be TRBD1 or TRBD2, each matching 5 bases. This CDR3 is 15 amino acids long. Germline assignment: CDR1 DFQATT and CDR2 SNEGSKA (reference sequence). The CDR3 DNA reads TGCAGTGCTAGAGTGGGACGGCGCTCCTACAATGAGCAGCTCTTC. It encodes CSARVGRRSYNEQLF.

The table lists this clonotype with many counts. This chain links TRBV12-3 or TRBV12-4 with TRBJ2-5; D is undetermined. The CDR3 contains 12 residues. Trimming removed 2 bases at V and 3 bases at J, with 4 bases between. CDR3 in DNA: TGTGCCAGCAGTTTAAGTAAAGAGACCCAGTACTTC. Translated, it gives CASSLSKETQYF.

As concerns this clonotype: Just one base apart from a much larger clone, this may be a read error. This chain connects TRBV28 to TRBJ2-5, with 7 nucleotides matching TRBD1. The CDR3 totals 15 residues. Germline lookup yields CDR1 MDHEN and CDR2 SYDVKM. The DNA for the CDR3 is TGTGCCAGCAGTACACACAGGGGTCTAAAAGAGACCCAGCACTTC. This translates into CASSTHRGLKETQHF.

This clonotype was found many times. The gene calls are TRBV7-9 and TRBJ2-3; 8 bases match TRBD2. The V and J ends lost 7 bases and 1 base, in that order; junction bases with no gene match: 10. The V gene's germline CDR1 is SEHNR and CDR2 FQNEAQ (reference sequence). This CDR3 region has 16 residues. This CDR3 is CASTGITSGGTDTQYF. The DNA of the CDR3 is TGTGCCAGCACCGGAATCACTAGCGGCGGCACAGATACGCAGTATTTT.

This clonotype was observed many times. The chain couples TRBV18 to TRBJ2-5, with TRBD1 matching over 8 bases. CDR1 and CDR2 (germline): KGHSH, LQKENI. The ends lost 10 bases at V and 2 bases at J; junction bases unmatched: 12. This CDR3 has 15 amino acids. The chain's CDR3 is CATHGDRTRQETQYF. As DNA, the CDR3 is TGTGCCACCCATGGGGACAGGACCCGACAAGAGACCCAGTACTTC.

The table lists this clonotype with many counts. The chain has TRBV6-1 and TRBJ1-2; D is uncertain. The V end lost 2 bases, the J end lost 5 bases, and 3 bases lay between the germline ends. The CDR3 contains 11 residues. Germline assignment: CDR1 MNHNS and CDR2 SASEGT. The CDR3 loop is CASSEWYGYTF. For the CDR3, the DNA is TGTGCCAGCAGTGAATGGTATGGCTACACCTTC.

This clonotype showed up many times. The V call is TRBV28, the J call TRBJ1-2; D unclear. The CDR3 sequence is 12 residues long. Looked up from germline, CDR1 is MDHEN and CDR2 is SYDVKM. V lost 7 bases, J lost 5 bases, and 11 bases lay in between. The CDR3 loop reads CASTTGQYGYTF. CDR3 bases: TGTGCCAGCACTACCGGGCAATATGGCTACACCTTC.

In its sample, this clonotype was seen many times. V gene TRBV10-3 combines with J gene TRBJ1-1; D is ambiguous. CDR3 length: 14 amino acids. V lost 6 bases and J lost 0, with 11 bases in between. Germline CDR1 and CDR2: ENHRY and SYGVKD. The CDR3 bases are TGTGCCATCAGGGCCCCCAACATGAACACTGAAGCTTTCTTT. Translated: CAIRAPNMNTEAFF.

The chain recombines TRBV27 with TRBJ2-1; TRBD2 might be the D (5 bases). From germline, CDR1 is MNHEY and CDR2 SMNVEV (reference sequence). CDR3 length equals 16 residues. V dropped 4 bases and J dropped 0 bases, with 13 bases sitting between them. CDR3 amino acids: CASSSPRAGSYNEQFF. CDR3 DNA sequence: TGTGCCAGCAGTTCCCCGCGGGCGGGCTCCTACAATGAGCAGTTCTTC.

This clonotype was seen more than once but under ten times. The J gene is TRBJ1-2, the V gene TRBV6-1, with D hard to call. The CDR3 is 13 amino acids. The V and J ends lost 6 bases and 2 bases respectively, with 10 bases between them. Germline-derived CDR1 and CDR2 are MNHNS and SASEGT. The CDR3: CASSSRSNYGYTF. CDR3 nucleotide sequence: TGTGCCAGCAGCTCACGTAGCAACTATGGCTACACCTTC.